This T cell receptor beta chain was recorded in a study of shared clonotypes between healthy human individuals. CDR3 length: 14 residues. CDR1 and CDR2 (germline): LNHDA, SQIVND (reference sequence). V was trimmed by 4 bases and J by 5 bases, leaving 13 bases between them. Positively selected for CCR7, the CD45RO-negative cells used as naive CD8 cells excluded terminally differentiated effector memory CD45RA+ cells. Notes on this clone: What it binds is not known.

Study-wide findings and caveats: Among a few donors, approximately 5.4% of naive CD4 clonotypes were found in common. Non-shared clonotypes had lower generation probabilities than those shared by all four donors.

Per the original data handling: ImmunoSEQ supplied junction-only sequences lacking quality scores, so filtering was different. Produced via immunoSEQ multiplex PCR; TCRdb's table is partial and in-frame only. That table supplies the V and J calls and clone size; D and trimming were determined from the DNA. The sample holds some 2,100,000 clones, about 92% seen once. The sample was naive CD8+ T cells from PBMCs. This TCR was sampled from a man between 18 and 29 years old in good health. Some clones in this sample may be carry-over from other donors' samples. This chain uses TRBV19 with TRBJ2-3; D remains unclear. CDR3 in DNA: TGTGCCAGTAGTACGCCTTGGGCGAAAGATACGCAGTATTTT. Amino acid sequence: CASSTPWAKDTQYF.